The 14 T cell receptor beta chains in this list originate from one sample, sequenced in a study of Ad26.COV2.S vaccination and SARS-CoV-2 variants. TCRdb keeps only in-frame clones here, not all; method: immunoSEQ multiplex PCR. The table shows a few hundred thousand clones, with 85% to 90% occurring only once. Treatment given: 15 to 20 received Ad26.COV2.S at low or high dose, single or two shots; five or six received placebo; per-sample allocation not given. Specimen acquisition occurred on day 63 following the initial vaccine or placebo injection. Sequences were derived from peripheral blood, sampled in a trial of Ad26.COV2.S vaccine versus placebo. The receptors stem from a person between 18 and 60 years old who received the Ad26.COV2.S COVID-19 vaccine or a placebo.

This sequence joins TRBV16 and TRBJ1-5; 11 nucleotides line up with TRBD1. This CDR3 region has 15 residues. The germline gives CDR1 KGHSY, CDR2 FQNENV. The V gene end was trimmed by 4 bases and the J gene end by 3 bases; junction bases not matched to a gene: 2. The CDR3 DNA sequence: TGTGCCAGCAGCCTGGACAGGGGGCTCAATCAGCCCCAGCATTTT. Translation gives CASSLDRGLNQPQHF.

V usage is TRBV29-1 and J usage is TRBJ1-1, with D unclear. V lost 3 bases and J 3 bases, leaving 5 bases between the germline ends. The CDR3 is 11 amino acids. Looked up from germline, CDR1 is SQVTM and CDR2 is ANQGSEA. The CDR3 region has the DNA TGCAGCGTTGACACAGACACTGAAGCTTTCTTT. This encodes CSVDTDTEAFF.

The genes are TRBV6-5 and TRBJ2-1; a possible D gene is TRBD2 (5 bases). The CDR3 length is 15 residues. V lost 6 bases to trimming and J lost 0 bases, with 12 bases between them. CDR1 and CDR2 (germline): MNHEY, SVGAGI. The CDR3 reads CASREEARSYNEQFF. DNA for the CDR3: TGTGCCAGCAGGGAGGAGGCGCGCTCCTACAATGAGCAGTTCTTC.

The CDR3 reads CASSQGKDTEAFF. For the CDR3, the DNA is TGTGCCAGCTCACAGGGCAAGGACACTGAAGCTTTCTTT. The chain uses TRBV18 and TRBJ1-1; unclear D gene. Germline values: CDR1 KGHSH, CDR2 LQKENI. The CDR3 has 13 amino acids. V dropped 4 bases and J dropped 3 bases, with 9 bases sitting between them.

The chain joins TRBV7-3 to TRBJ2-3, with D hard to call. The CDR3 consists of 14 residues. Trimming removed 5 bases from V and 6 bases from J, with 15 bases in between. The germline V gene encodes CDR1 SGHTA and CDR2 FQGTGA. The DNA of the CDR3 is TGTGCCAGCAGCCCCCTACCCGTAGCTGATACGCAGTATTTT. Its translation: CASSPLPVADTQYF.

The chain has TRBV6-1 and TRBJ2-7; D not resolved. Germline values: CDR1 MNHNS, CDR2 SASEGT. This CDR3 has 14 residues. The V end lost 1 base, the J end lost 0 bases, and 7 bases lay between the germline ends. The DNA of the CDR3 is TGTGCCAGCAGTGAAGAATTTATCTCCTACGAGCAGTACTTC. Translation: CASSEEFISYEQYF.

The rearrangement links TRBV7-2 to TRBJ2-1; 9 bases fit TRBD1. This CDR3 is built from 15 residues. The germline CDR1 and CDR2 sequences are SGHTA and FQGNSA. V lost 4 bases and J lost 7; bases outside the gene matches: 8. CDR3 in DNA: TGTGCCAGCAGCTCAAGACGGGACAGGGCGAATGAGCAGTTCTTC. It specifies CASSSRRDRANEQFF.

This sequence joins TRBV2 and TRBJ1-2, with 9 bases fitting TRBD1. The CDR3 runs to 14 residues. With V trimmed by 5 bases and J by 4 bases, 5 bases remained unmatched. Germline V gene lookup returns CDR1 SNHLY and CDR2 FYNNEI. The CDR3 loop reads CASSRTGEGYGYTF. The CDR3 bases are TGTGCCAGCAGTCGGACAGGGGAGGGCTATGGCTACACCTTC.

The chain links TRBV12-3 or TRBV12-4 to TRBJ2-2; possible D gene TRBD1, 5 bases. V was trimmed by 3 bases and J by 5 bases, leaving 7 bases between them. This CDR3 contains 13 residues. DNA of the CDR3: TGTGCCAGCAGTTTCGCAGGGACCGGGGAGCTGTTTTTT. The encoded protein is CASSFAGTGELFF.

This clone showed up just a few times. The chain joins TRBV6-2 or TRBV6-3 to TRBJ1-5; D uncertain. Trimming removed 0 bases at V and 3 bases at J, with 12 bases between. The CDR3 has 16 residues. Germline V gene data show CDR1 as MNHEY and CDR2 as SVGEGT. The CDR3 protein is CASSYSPGRDNQPQHF. The CDR3 bases are TGTGCCAGCAGTTACTCGCCGGGTCGGGACAATCAGCCCCAGCATTTT.

V usage is TRBV23-1 and J usage is TRBJ2-1, with TRBD1 matching over 8 bases. TRBV23-1 is sorted into the ORF group, with uncertain function. V gave up 1 base and J gave up 8 bases; unmatched junction bases: 10. CDR3 length equals 16 residues. CDR3 in DNA: TGCGCCAGCAGTCAATTGGCCGACAGGGGTGAGGATGAGCAGTTCTTC. It codes for CASSQLADRGEDEQFF.

The chain has TRBV4-2 and TRBJ2-1; the D is unclear. Germline V gene lookup returns CDR1 LGHNA and CDR2 YNFKEQ. V lost 1 base to trimming and J lost 7 bases, with 5 bases between them. This CDR3 comprises 12 residues. The CDR3 coding sequence is TGTGCCAGCAGCCAAGCTCCTAATGAGCAGTTCTTC. This codes for CASSQAPNEQFF.

This chain uses TRBV3-1 (or the pseudogene TRBV3-2) with TRBJ1-3; D is undetermined. In germline, CDR1 is LGHDT, CDR2 YNNKEL (reference sequence). Trimming left V 0 bases short and J 0 bases short, with 18 bases between. The CDR3 totals 19 residues. The CDR3 DNA reads as TGTGCCAGCAGCCAAGAATTATGGACGACTGGCGGCTCTGGAAACACCATATATTTT. Protein product: CASSQELWTTGGSGNTIYF.

This chain links TRBV11-3 with TRBJ2-7; D unclear. V was clipped by 0 bases and J by 0 bases, with 9 bases between them. Germline loops: CDR1 SGHNT, CDR2 YENEEA. The CDR3 spans 15 residues. CDR3 residues: CASSLEVSPSYEQYV. In DNA, the CDR3 is TGTGCCAGCAGCTTAGAGGTTTCCCCCTCCTACGAGCAGTACGTC.